This TCR beta chain came from a study of shared T cell receptors in the human thymus. Profiling relied on immunoSEQ multiplex PCR, and the TCRdb table lists in-frame clones only, not all of them. The sample yields roughly 710,000 clones, around 85% seen once. The ends were cut back, 6 bases at V and 5 bases at J, with 16 bases in the middle. The CDR3 is 14 amino acids. Germline V gene lookup returns CDR1 SGHVS and CDR2 FNYEAQ. These data were also filed under a second study, of human thymus T cells. That work states: In unrelated individuals, thymic repertoires overlapped highly, according to related research.

Sequencing was done on a sample of thymocytes. This receptor was obtained from a girl less than two years old with a congenital heart defect. The rearrangement joins TRBV7-6 to TRBJ2-5, with D unclear. The CDR3 loop is CASRQSPAPETQYF. Here the CDR3 DNA reads TGTGCCAGCAGACAATCACCCGCTCCGGAGACCCAGTACTTC.